The clone carrying this TCR beta chain has a handful of counts. The antigen is undetermined. The CDR3 loop spans 13 amino acids. CDR1 is DFQATT, CDR2 SNEGSKA, per germline (reference sequence). Trimming removed 3 bases from V and 1 base from J, with 9 bases in between. Using a J-beta primer mix together with a sample-barcoded 5' primer, a second PCR was run for roughly 6 to 11 cycles. Every single cDNA molecule received a tag from a template-switch adaptor with 12 random nucleotides. TCRdb analysed the 5' RACE reads with MiXCR anew, one entry per CDR3 protein. The repertoire holds 550,000 to 700,000 distinct CDR3 sequences, with about 25% as singletons. These data originate in a study of blood T cells in healthy people across ages. Notes on the study in general: Compared with aged donors, long-lived donors showed fewer expanded clones, suggesting selection. Estimates based on one million T cells were treated as lower bounds.

This TCR was recovered from a woman in her sixties or seventies in good health. The V call is TRBV20-1, the J call TRBJ2-5; D possibly uses TRBD1 or TRBD2 (5 bases each). Sample: blood. CDR3 nucleotides: TGCAGTGCTAGTCTGGGACCCCAAGAGACCCAGTACTTC. Translation gives CSASLGPQETQYF.